This TCR beta chain was captured by sequencing in a study of cytotoxic CD8 clonotypes in ibrutinib-treated CLL. Notes on this clone: The target antigen is unknown.

The planned depth of sequencing spanned 1 in 200,000 to 1 in 1 million T cells. This table comes from immunoSEQ multiplex PCR, and its TCRdb copy is limited to in-frame clones, with some not included. The table shows around 140,000 clones, with more than 75% occurring only once. Findings and limits, study-wide: T-cell clonality at baseline went above that of age-matched healthy donors and rose and fell with circulating CD8+ T-cell counts.

Source: PBMCs, taken after 36 months of ibrutinib treatment. The source of this sequence is a human donor with chronic lymphocytic leukemia.

CDR3 residues: CASRTHKPKGYTF. DNA for the CDR3: TGTGCCAGCAGGACTCACAAACCGAAGGGCTACACCTTC. The chain carries TRBV28 and TRBJ1-2; D is undetermined. V gave up 6 bases and J gave up 8 bases, with 16 bases separating them. Germline V gives CDR1 MDHEN, CDR2 SYDVKM. The CDR3 totals 13 residues.